This TCR beta chain was captured in a study of cytomegalovirus exposure and HLA in healthy donors. Vbeta (60) and Jbeta (13) primers were used in the PCR. Assay used: immunoSEQ multiplex PCR; TCRdb lists only in-frame clones, some missing. The data contain 150,000 to 200,000 clones, around four fifths of them singletons. CDR3 length: 17 amino acids. V was trimmed by 3 bases and J by 0 bases, leaving 15 bases between them. From germline, CDR1 is MDHEN and CDR2 SYDVKM. This TCR was recovered from a man between 18 and 35 years old in good health and CMV-seronegative. Sequenced material: PBMCs. The gene calls are TRBV28 and TRBJ1-5; D is ambiguous. Written as DNA, the CDR3 is TGTGCCAGCAGTTTCCTAGGTCTCTCTAATAGCAATCAGCCCCAGCATTTT. Its protein is CASSFLGLSNSNQPQHF. The full variable domain, completed using reference TRBV28 and TRBJ1-5, is DVKVTQSSRYLVKRTGEKVFLECVQDMDHENMFWYRQDPGLGLRLIYFSYDVKMKEKGDIPEGYSVSREKKERFSLILESASTNQTSMYLCASSFLGLSNSNQPQHFGDGTRLSIL.